This is a list of T cell receptor beta chains from one sample in a study of technical replicates of blood from a handful of donors. Profiled with immunoSEQ multiplex PCR; TCRdb holds only in-frame clones, not every one. The top ten clones hold 0.3% to 0.4% of a sample with 70,000 to 80,000 clones, 91% of them seen once. The sample consisted of T cells isolated from PBMCs. The source is a human donor in good health. Some clones in this sample may be carry-over from other donors' samples. Both conserved end residues are trimmed from each CDR3. The order of the fields is V gene, J gene, CDR3 protein.

v_call: TRBV2
j_call: TRBJ2-5
cdr3_aa: ASPASGRKETQY

v_call: TRBV7-9
j_call: TRBJ2-5
cdr3_aa: ASSPRRGRTGQETQY

v_call: TRBV6-6
j_call: TRBJ1-2
cdr3_aa: ASSLGGVTVGYT

v_call: TRBV5-6
j_call: TRBJ1-6
cdr3_aa: ASSLGGGPAPLH

v_call: TRBV28
j_call: TRBJ2-7
cdr3_aa: ASSPTGGTYEQY

v_call: TRBV7-9
j_call: TRBJ2-3
cdr3_aa: ASSRLAGGSSSTDTQY

v_call: TRBV28
j_call: TRBJ2-7
cdr3_aa: ASSLDGMPYEQY

v_call: TRBV5-5
j_call: TRBJ2-7
cdr3_aa: ASSLGLAGRPIYEQY

v_call: TRBV18
j_call: TRBJ2-7
cdr3_aa: ASSASRGREQY

v_call: TRBV28
j_call: TRBJ2-7
cdr3_aa: ASSSRGLAETPYEQY

v_call: TRBV25-1
j_call: TRBJ1-1
cdr3_aa: ASSPSMNTEAF

v_call: TRBV5-1
j_call: TRBJ2-7
cdr3_aa: ASSRGQGSYEQY

v_call: TRBV10-2
j_call: TRBJ2-5
cdr3_aa: ASSGTSGRETQY

v_call: TRBV19
j_call: TRBJ2-7
cdr3_aa: ASSRGQGAYEQY

v_call: TRBV5-5
j_call: TRBJ2-7
cdr3_aa: ASSVQQARVYEQY

v_call: TRBV18
j_call: TRBJ2-7
cdr3_aa: ASSPPVFSSYEQY

v_call: TRBV6-1
j_call: TRBJ2-2
cdr3_aa: ASSEATRQGTGELF

v_call: TRBV28
j_call: TRBJ2-5
cdr3_aa: ASSLPRETQY

v_call: TRBV20-1
j_call: TRBJ1-1
cdr3_aa: SALGNTEAF

v_call: TRBV30
j_call: TRBJ1-4
cdr3_aa: AWSVRYNEKLF

v_call: TRBV7-6
j_call: TRBJ1-2
cdr3_aa: ASSLAGSGRGMYGYT

v_call: TRBV6-1
j_call: TRBJ2-7
cdr3_aa: ASSVFGGSYEQY

v_call: TRBV6-1
j_call: TRBJ2-3
cdr3_aa: ASLGGYTDTQY

v_call: TRBV5-1
j_call: TRBJ1-1
cdr3_aa: ASSFGTGGTEAF

v_call: TRBV5-1
j_call: TRBJ2-5
cdr3_aa: ASSAGLSRETQY

v_call: TRBV4-1
j_call: TRBJ2-7
cdr3_aa: ASSYSSANYEQY

v_call: TRBV29-1
j_call: TRBJ2-7
cdr3_aa: SVDGGTSGSYEQY

v_call: TRBV6-5
j_call: TRBJ1-5
cdr3_aa: ASSGQGQPQH

v_call: TRBV5-1
j_call: TRBJ2-7
cdr3_aa: ASSARVLSSYEQY

v_call: TRBV9
j_call: TRBJ1-2
cdr3_aa: ASSVAQGTSNYGYT

v_call: TRBV6-1
j_call: TRBJ2-7
cdr3_aa: ASSFTDRVGEQY

v_call: TRBV20-1
j_call: TRBJ1-1
cdr3_aa: SASRSEAF

v_call: TRBV28
j_call: TRBJ2-7
cdr3_aa: ASSVVGLAGDEQY

v_call: TRBV11-2
j_call: TRBJ2-2
cdr3_aa: ASSFRLAGGGRVTGELF

v_call: TRBV27
j_call: TRBJ1-3
cdr3_aa: ASSFSAGGGNTIY

v_call: TRBV9
j_call: TRBJ1-6
cdr3_aa: ASSVDGQDNSPLH

v_call: TRBV5-6
j_call: TRBJ1-1
cdr3_aa: ASSWDLAGTEAF

v_call: TRBV19
j_call: TRBJ2-3
cdr3_aa: ASTSGLAVTDTQY

v_call: TRBV2
j_call: TRBJ2-7
cdr3_aa: ASRGSGRLSYEQY

v_call: TRBV27
j_call: TRBJ2-1
cdr3_aa: ASSNRDRANEQF

v_call: TRBV11-3
j_call: TRBJ2-3
cdr3_aa: ASSLGGDSTDTQY

v_call: TRBV7-2
j_call: TRBJ1-1
cdr3_aa: ASSDGRGFEMNTEAF

v_call: TRBV5-1
j_call: TRBJ2-7
cdr3_aa: ASSLGGGNYEQY

v_call: TRBV28
j_call: TRBJ2-5
cdr3_aa: ATMGQWETQY

v_call: TRBV5-4
j_call: TRBJ2-7
cdr3_aa: ASSPDTAYEQY

v_call: TRBV5-1
j_call: TRBJ2-1
cdr3_aa: ASSLTVAGGANEQF

v_call: TRBV28
j_call: TRBJ2-3
cdr3_aa: ASRLGLATNTDTQY

v_call: TRBV18
j_call: TRBJ2-2
cdr3_aa: ASSPPEGGQNTGELF

v_call: TRBV14
j_call: TRBJ1-1
cdr3_aa: ASSPPADTEAF

v_call: TRBV19
j_call: TRBJ2-2
cdr3_aa: ASSITSGTGELF

v_call: TRBV19
j_call: TRBJ1-5
cdr3_aa: ASSIDRSLNQPQH

v_call: TRBV6-5
j_call: TRBJ2-2
cdr3_aa: ASWLAGELF

v_call: TRBV6-1
j_call: TRBJ2-7
cdr3_aa: ASSEAVPGTPGPYEQY

v_call: TRBV11-2
j_call: TRBJ2-3
cdr3_aa: ASSSSGREPN

v_call: TRBV28
j_call: TRBJ2-1
cdr3_aa: ASSISGSSYNEQF

v_call: TRBV7-7
j_call: TRBJ1-6
cdr3_aa: ASKARSAGIGRPLH

v_call: TRBV21-1
j_call: TRBJ1-2
cdr3_aa: ASSAKNYGYT

v_call: TRBV7-6
j_call: TRBJ2-3
cdr3_aa: ASSGARVATGSTDTQY

v_call: TRBV5-1
j_call: TRBJ2-2
cdr3_aa: ASSIDSDTGELF

v_call: TRBV7-9
j_call: TRBJ1-1
cdr3_aa: ASSYTAGTGGTEAF